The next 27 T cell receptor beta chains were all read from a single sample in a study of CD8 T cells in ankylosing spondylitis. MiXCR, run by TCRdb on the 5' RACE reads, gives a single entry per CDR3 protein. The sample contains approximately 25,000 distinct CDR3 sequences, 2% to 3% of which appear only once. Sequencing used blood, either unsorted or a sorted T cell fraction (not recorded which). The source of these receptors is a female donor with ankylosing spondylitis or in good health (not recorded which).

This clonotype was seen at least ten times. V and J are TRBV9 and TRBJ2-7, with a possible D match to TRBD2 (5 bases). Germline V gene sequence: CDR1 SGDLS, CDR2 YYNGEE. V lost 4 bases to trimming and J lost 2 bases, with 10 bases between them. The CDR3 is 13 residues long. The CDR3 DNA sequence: TGTGCCAGCAGCATAAGCGGAGCCTACGAGCAGTACTTC. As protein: CASSISGAYEQYF. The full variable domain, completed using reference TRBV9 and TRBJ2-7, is DSGVTQTPKHLITATGQRVTLRCSPRSGDLSVYWYQQSLDQGLQFLIQYYNGEERAKGNILERFSAQQFPDLHSELNLSSLELGDSALYFCASSISGAYEQYFGPGTRLTVT.

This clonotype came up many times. The CDR3: CASTPGTSPNNEQFF. The CDR3 DNA is TGTGCCAGCACTCCCGGGACTAGCCCTAACAATGAGCAGTTCTTC. The genes are TRBV9 and TRBJ2-1; 9 bases match TRBD2. There are 15 residues in the CDR3. V shed 6 bases, J shed 5 bases, and the junction held 9 bases outside the gene matches. Germline CDR1 and CDR2: SGDLS and YYNGEE.

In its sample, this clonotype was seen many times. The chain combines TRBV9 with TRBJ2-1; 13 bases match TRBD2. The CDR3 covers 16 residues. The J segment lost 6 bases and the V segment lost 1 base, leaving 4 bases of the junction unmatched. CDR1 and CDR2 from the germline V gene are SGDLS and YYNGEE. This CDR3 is CASSVKLAGGPNEQFF. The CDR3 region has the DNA TGTGCCAGCAGCGTAAAACTAGCGGGAGGGCCCAATGAGCAGTTCTTC.

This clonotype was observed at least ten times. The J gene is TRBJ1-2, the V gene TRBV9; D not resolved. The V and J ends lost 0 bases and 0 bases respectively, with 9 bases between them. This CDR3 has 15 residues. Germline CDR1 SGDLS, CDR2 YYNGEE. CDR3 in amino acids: CASSVEGRANYGYTF. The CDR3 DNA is TGTGCCAGCAGCGTAGAGGGCAGAGCTAACTATGGCTACACCTTC.

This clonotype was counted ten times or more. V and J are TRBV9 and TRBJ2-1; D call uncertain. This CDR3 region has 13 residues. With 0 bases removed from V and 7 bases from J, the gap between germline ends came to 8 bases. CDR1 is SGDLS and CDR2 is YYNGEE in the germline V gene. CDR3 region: CASSVGLGNEQFF. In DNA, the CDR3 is TGTGCCAGCAGCGTAGGTTTAGGGAATGAGCAGTTCTTC. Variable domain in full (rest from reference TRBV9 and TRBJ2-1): DSGVTQTPKHLITATGQRVTLRCSPRSGDLSVYWYQQSLDQGLQFLIQYYNGEERAKGNILERFSAQQFPDLHSELNLSSLELGDSALYFCASSVGLGNEQFFGPGTRLTVL.

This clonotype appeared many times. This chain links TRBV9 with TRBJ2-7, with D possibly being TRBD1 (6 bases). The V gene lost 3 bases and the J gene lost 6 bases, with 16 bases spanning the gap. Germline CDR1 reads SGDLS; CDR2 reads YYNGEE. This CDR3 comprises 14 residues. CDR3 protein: CASSAGQPQGEQYF. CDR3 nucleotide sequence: TGTGCCAGCAGCGCCGGACAGCCTCAGGGCGAGCAGTACTTC.

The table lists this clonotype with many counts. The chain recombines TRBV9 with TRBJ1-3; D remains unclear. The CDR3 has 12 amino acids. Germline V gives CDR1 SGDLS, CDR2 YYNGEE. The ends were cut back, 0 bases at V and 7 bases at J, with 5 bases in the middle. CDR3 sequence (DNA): TGTGCCAGCAGCGTAGATCATAACACCATATATTTT. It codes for CASSVDHNTIYF.

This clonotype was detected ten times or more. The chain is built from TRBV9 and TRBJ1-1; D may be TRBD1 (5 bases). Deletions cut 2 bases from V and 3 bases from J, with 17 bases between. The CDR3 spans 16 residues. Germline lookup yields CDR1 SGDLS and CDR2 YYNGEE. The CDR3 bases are TGTGCCAGCAGCGTGGGGGTTCGGGCGGCGGACACTGAAGCTTTCTTT. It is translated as CASSVGVRAADTEAFF.

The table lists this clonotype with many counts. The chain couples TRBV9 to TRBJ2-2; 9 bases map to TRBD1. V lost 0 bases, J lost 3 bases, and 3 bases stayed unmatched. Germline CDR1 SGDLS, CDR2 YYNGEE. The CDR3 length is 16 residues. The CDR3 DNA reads TGTGCCAGCAGCGTAGTGGGACAGGGTTACACCGGGGAGCTGTTTTTT. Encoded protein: CASSVVGQGYTGELFF.

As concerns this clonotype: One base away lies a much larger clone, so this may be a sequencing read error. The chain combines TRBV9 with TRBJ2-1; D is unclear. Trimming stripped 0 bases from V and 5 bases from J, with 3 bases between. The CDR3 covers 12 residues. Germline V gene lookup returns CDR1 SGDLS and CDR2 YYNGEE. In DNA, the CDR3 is TGTGCCAGCAGCGTAGTCCACAATGAGCAGTTCTTC. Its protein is CASSVVHNEQFF.

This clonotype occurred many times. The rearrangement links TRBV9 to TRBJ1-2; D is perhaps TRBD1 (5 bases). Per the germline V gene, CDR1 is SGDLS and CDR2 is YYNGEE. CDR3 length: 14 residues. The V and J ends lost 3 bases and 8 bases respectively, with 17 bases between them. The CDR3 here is CASSAWGGGNGYTF. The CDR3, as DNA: TGTGCCAGCAGCGCGTGGGGCGGGGGGAACGGCTACACCTTC.

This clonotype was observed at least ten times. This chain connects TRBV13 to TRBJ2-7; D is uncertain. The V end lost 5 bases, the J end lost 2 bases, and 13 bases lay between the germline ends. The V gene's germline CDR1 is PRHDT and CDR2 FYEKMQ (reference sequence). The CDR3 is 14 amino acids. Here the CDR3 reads CASSPTDGTYEQYF. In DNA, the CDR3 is TGTGCCAGCAGCCCGACGGACGGCACCTACGAGCAGTACTTC.

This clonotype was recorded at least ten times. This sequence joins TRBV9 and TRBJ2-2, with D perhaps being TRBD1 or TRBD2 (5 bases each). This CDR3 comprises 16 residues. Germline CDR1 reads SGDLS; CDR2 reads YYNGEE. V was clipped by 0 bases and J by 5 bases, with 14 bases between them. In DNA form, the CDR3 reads TGTGCCAGCAGCGTAGCTGGGGCGTCGGGAACCGGGGAGCTGTTTTTT. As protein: CASSVAGASGTGELFF.

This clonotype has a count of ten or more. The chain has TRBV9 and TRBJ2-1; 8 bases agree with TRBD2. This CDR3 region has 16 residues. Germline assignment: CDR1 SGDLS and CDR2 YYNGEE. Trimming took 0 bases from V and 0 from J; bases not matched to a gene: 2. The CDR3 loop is CASSVGAGDSYNEQFF. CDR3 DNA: TGTGCCAGCAGCGTAGGAGCGGGGGACTCCTACAATGAGCAGTTCTTC.

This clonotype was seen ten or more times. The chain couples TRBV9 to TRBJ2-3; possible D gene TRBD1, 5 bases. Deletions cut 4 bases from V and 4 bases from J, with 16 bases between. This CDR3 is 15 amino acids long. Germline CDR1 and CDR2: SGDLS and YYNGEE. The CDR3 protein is CASSSSGISADTQYF. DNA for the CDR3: TGTGCCAGCAGCTCCTCAGGGATATCCGCAGATACGCAGTATTTT.

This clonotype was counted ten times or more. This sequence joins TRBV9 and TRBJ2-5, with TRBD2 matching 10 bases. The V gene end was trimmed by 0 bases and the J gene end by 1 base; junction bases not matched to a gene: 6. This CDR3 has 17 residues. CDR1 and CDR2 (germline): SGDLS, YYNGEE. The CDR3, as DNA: TGTGCCAGCAGCGTAGCAATAGCGGGGGGCCCCCAAGAGACCCAGTACTTC. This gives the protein CASSVAIAGGPQETQYF.

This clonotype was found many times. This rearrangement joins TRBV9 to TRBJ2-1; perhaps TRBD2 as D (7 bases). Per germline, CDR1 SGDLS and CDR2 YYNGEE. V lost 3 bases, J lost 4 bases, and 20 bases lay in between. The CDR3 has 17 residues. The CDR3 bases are TGTGCCAGCAGCGGACGGGCAGGCGGGGGCCGTTACAATGAGCAGTTCTTC. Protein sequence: CASSGRAGGGRYNEQFF.

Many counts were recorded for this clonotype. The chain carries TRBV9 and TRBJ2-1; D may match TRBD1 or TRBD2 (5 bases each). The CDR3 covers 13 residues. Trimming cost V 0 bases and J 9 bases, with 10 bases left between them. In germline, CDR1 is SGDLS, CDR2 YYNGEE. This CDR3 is CASSVVRAGEQFF. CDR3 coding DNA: TGTGCCAGCAGCGTAGTCAGGGCGGGTGAGCAGTTCTTC.

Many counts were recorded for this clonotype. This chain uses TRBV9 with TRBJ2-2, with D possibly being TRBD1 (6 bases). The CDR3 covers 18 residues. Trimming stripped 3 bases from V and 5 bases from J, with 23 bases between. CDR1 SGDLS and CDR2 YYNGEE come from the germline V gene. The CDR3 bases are TGTGCCAGCAGCGCAGTCCCCCTTAGGGGGTCTCAAACCGGGGAGCTGTTTTTT. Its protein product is CASSAVPLRGSQTGELFF.

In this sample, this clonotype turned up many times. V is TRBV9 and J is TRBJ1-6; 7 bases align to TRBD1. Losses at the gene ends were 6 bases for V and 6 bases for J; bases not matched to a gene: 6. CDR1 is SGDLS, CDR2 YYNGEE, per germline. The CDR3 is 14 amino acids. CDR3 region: CASTSGTVNSPLHF. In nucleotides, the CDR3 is TGTGCCAGCACCTCCGGGACAGTTAATTCACCCCTCCACTTT.

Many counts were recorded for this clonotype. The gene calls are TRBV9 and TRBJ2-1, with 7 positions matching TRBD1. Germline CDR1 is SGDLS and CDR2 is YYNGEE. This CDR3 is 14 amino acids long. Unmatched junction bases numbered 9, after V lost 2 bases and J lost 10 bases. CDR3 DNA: TGTGCCAGCAGCGTTGAGGGGGCCAGGGGCGAGCAGTTCTTC. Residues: CASSVEGARGEQFF.

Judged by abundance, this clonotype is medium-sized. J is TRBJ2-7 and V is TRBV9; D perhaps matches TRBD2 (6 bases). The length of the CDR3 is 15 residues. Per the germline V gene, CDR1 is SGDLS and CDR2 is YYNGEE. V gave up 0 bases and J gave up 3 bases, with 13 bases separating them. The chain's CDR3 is CASSVAPGEYYEQYF. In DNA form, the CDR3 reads TGTGCCAGCAGCGTAGCCCCGGGGGAGTACTACGAGCAGTACTTC.

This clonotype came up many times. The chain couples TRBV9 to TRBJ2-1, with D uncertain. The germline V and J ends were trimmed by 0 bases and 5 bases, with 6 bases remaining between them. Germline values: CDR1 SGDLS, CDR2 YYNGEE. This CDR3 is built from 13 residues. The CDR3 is CASSVAPHNEQFF. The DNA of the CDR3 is TGTGCCAGCAGCGTAGCCCCTCACAATGAGCAGTTCTTC.

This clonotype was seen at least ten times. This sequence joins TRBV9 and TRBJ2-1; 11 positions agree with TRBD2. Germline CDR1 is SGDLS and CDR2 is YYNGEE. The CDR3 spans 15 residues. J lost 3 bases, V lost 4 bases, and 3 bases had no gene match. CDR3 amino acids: CASSPLAGGYNEQFF. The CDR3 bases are TGTGCCAGCAGCCCTCTAGCGGGAGGCTACAATGAGCAGTTCTTC.

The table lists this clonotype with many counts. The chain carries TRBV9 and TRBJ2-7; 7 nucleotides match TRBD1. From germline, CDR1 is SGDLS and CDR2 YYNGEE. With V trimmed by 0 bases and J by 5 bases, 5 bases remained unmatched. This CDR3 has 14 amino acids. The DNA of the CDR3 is TGTGCCAGCAGCGTAGATACAGGGGCAGACGAGCAGTACTTC. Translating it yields CASSVDTGADEQYF.

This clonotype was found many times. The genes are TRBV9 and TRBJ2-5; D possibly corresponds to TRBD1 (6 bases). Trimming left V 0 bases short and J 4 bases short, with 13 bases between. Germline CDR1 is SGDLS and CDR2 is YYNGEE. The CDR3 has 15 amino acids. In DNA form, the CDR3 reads TGTGCCAGCAGCGTAGCCCCGGGACAACTAGAGACCCAGTACTTC. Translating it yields CASSVAPGQLETQYF.

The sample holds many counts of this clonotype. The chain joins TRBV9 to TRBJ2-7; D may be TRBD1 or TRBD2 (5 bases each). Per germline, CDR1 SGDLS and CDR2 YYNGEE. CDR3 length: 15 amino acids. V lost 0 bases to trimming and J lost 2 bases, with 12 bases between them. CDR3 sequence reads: CASSVATGQTYEQYF. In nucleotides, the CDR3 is TGTGCCAGCAGCGTAGCTACGGGGCAGACCTACGAGCAGTACTTC.